These T cell receptor beta chains were read from a single sample in a study of cytotoxic CD8 clonotypes in ibrutinib-treated CLL. The table came from immunoSEQ multiplex PCR; TCRdb's copy has only in-frame clones and leaves some out. The table has about 85,000 clones, more than 75% seen once; the top ten hold 4.8%. Specimen: PBMCs, collected after 12 months of ibrutinib treatment. These receptors were collected from a human donor with chronic lymphocytic leukemia. The CDR3 runs from the conserved cysteine through the conserved F or W.

TRBV4-3	TRBJ1-4	CASSQVLPGAEKLFF
TRBV30	TRBJ2-7	CAWSLDGTYEQYF
TRBV2	TRBJ1-1	CASNGVGNTEAFF
TRBV5-1	TRBJ2-3	CASSLQGPGTDTQYF
TRBV7-8	TRBJ1-4	CASSTRDRGHEKLFF
TRBV6-1	TRBJ1-5	CASSEMYSNQPQHF
TRBV5-6	TRBJ2-7	CASSPGFGEQYF
TRBV7-2	TRBJ2-1	CASSDLGLGLAGKQFF
TRBV10-3	TRBJ2-3	CATGSGQGAGDTQYF
TRBV5-4	TRBJ2-3	CASSLGFSDTQYF
TRBV5-1	TRBJ2-1	CASNHRLAGGFGQFF
TRBV6-6	TRBJ2-5	CASRARLAGEQETQYF
TRBV11-2	TRBJ1-1	CASSELTGRGTEAFF
TRBV7-9	TRBJ2-7	CASSRGLAGVGEQYF
TRBV6-1	TRBJ2-2	CASSALGGRGTGELFF
TRBV25-1	TRBJ1-5	CASSEGAEGNQPQHF
TRBV14	TRBJ2-5	CASSQSGETQYF
TRBV5-6	TRBJ1-5	CASSLAAGTDNQPQHF
TRBV11-3	TRBJ2-3	CASSLASIADTQYF
TRBV5-1	TRBJ1-2	CASSFGTGYDGYTF
TRBV5-1	TRBJ2-5	CASSAVLGGAETQYF
TRBV15	TRBJ1-2	CATSRDGQGAGGYTF
TRBV7-2	TRBJ2-5	CASSLGQAQETQYF
TRBV5-1	TRBJ2-2	CASSLVGGAAGELFF
TRBV2	TRBJ2-7	CASRSGPSGEQYF
TRBV5-6	TRBJ1-2	CASSQTQSYTF
TRBV18	TRBJ2-6	CASSPRAPDSGANVLTF
TRBV19	TRBJ1-1	CASTPGGSDTEAFF
TRBV27	TRBJ2-7	CASSPQGGWAYEQYF
TRBV9	TRBJ2-1	CASSVSEYNEQFF
TRBV5-4	TRBJ2-5	CASSLQGGETQYF
TRBV19	TRBJ2-3	CASSHRAITDTQYF
TRBV19	TRBJ1-5	CASKHPQGANNQPQHF
TRBV2	TRBJ1-5	CASSDLTGNQPQHF
TRBV19	TRBJ2-6	CATGTETSGANVLTF
TRBV6-1	TRBJ1-5	CASSKNQPQHF
TRBV28	TRBJ1-3	CASRSASSGNTIYF
TRBV2	TRBJ1-2	CASRWGVEGYTF
TRBV30	TRBJ1-2	CASPDRPGGGYTF
TRBV4-2	TRBJ2-3	CASSQGQEADTQYF